This TCR beta chain was captured in a study of cytotoxic CD8 clonotypes in ibrutinib-treated CLL. Study-level background: When averaged across all of the samples, the counts came to around 260,000 productive templates and about 100,000 productive rearrangements. Study-level findings and limits: Baseline levels were approached again at progression, after clonality had risen at ibrutinib response. Patients had baseline clonality above age-matched healthy donors, and this clonality moved with circulating CD8+ T-cell counts.

Germline V lookup: CDR1 SEHNR, CDR2 FQNEAQ (reference sequence). There are 13 residues in the CDR3. The V end was cut by 6 bases, the J end by 2 bases, with 11 bases between. About this clone: Its antigen is still unknown.

Libraries were prepared by immunoSEQ multiplex PCR; TCRdb keeps only in-frame clonotypes and omits some of them. This sample carries roughly 42,000 clones, 50% to 75% of them seen once, and the ten largest clones take roughly 21%. The sequence derives from a human donor with chronic lymphocytic leukemia. Sequenced material: PBMCs, taken after 24 months of ibrutinib treatment. The chain combines TRBV7-9 with TRBJ2-7; no reliable D call. CDR3 loop: CASSFRAPYEQYF. The CDR3, as DNA: TGTGCCAGCAGTTTCCGGGCCCCCTACGAGCAGTACTTC.